This paragraph covers one TCR beta chain sequence. The data were produced by immunoSEQ multiplex PCR, yet TCRdb's version contains in-frame clones alone and is incomplete. The table lists under 60,000 clones, about nine tenths of them singletons. This record belongs to a study of OX40 agonist ivuxolimab in advanced cancers. The sequencing used CD4+ or CD8+ T cells sorted from blood, collected in a trial of the OX40 agonist ivuxolimab. The sequence derives from an adult with an advanced solid tumor such as melanoma, head and neck, liver or kidney cancer.

The CDR3 reads CASSSWAGSYNEQFF. As DNA, the CDR3 is TGTGCCAGCAGCTCGTGGGCGGGCAGCTACAATGAGCAGTTCTTC. The chain links TRBV11-2 to TRBJ2-1; D may be TRBD2 (5 bases). Per the germline V gene, CDR1 is SGHAT and CDR2 is FQNNGV. The V gene lost 4 bases and the J gene lost 3 bases, with 13 bases spanning the gap. CDR3 length: 15 residues.